The sequence of this T cell receptor (beta chain) was determined in a study of blood T cell repertoires in COVID-19. About the research overall: In each case, the material was cDNA or gDNA derived from T cells, B-cell-depleted T cells, or PBMCs.

The repertoire was sequenced with immunoSEQ multiplex PCR; TCRdb's copy has only in-frame clones and lacks some. The repertoire holds roughly 260,000 clones, with 88% as singletons. Germline values: CDR1 SGHRS, CDR2 YFSETQ. With V trimmed by 4 bases and J by 8 bases, 5 bases remained unmatched. This CDR3 has 13 residues. The sequencing input was peripheral blood. The TCR was taken from a young woman with COVID-19, enrolled during active disease. The chain combines TRBV5-1 with TRBJ1-2; 10 bases line up with TRBD1. The CDR3 protein is CASSADRGIGYTF. The CDR3 bases are TGCGCCAGCAGCGCGGACAGGGGGATAGGCTACACCTTC.